The sequence of this T cell receptor beta chain was determined in a study of T-cell reconstitution after alpha-beta-depleted transplantation in children. General study findings and limits: Elevated TCRbeta diversity at day 60 was traced, in some patients, to surviving recipient T cells and thymic progenitors. A year post-transplant, T-cell counts and diversity derived mostly from newly produced T cells. By about two months after transplant, alpha-beta T cells reportedly arose from several hundred graft clones that had expanded.

CDR3 length equals 13 residues. CDR1 is MDHEN and CDR2 is SYDVKM in the germline V gene. V shed 6 bases and J 5 bases; nucleotides not matched to a gene: 6. Unique molecular identifiers were used to barcode this TCRbeta library. TCRdb fed the PCR reads into MiXCR, producing one record per CDR3 protein. The sample includes about 590,000 distinct CDR3 sequences, 13% seen only once; the top ten take 2.2%. This clonotype has more than one count but fewer than ten. Its antigen remains unidentified. This sequence joins TRBV28 and TRBJ1-1, with 7 nucleotides matching TRBD1. The material was PBMCs, mostly from graft donor cells, obtained 360 days after TCRalphabeta/CD19-depleted stem cell transplant. This TCR was recovered from a male patient aged 10-17 years who had a stem cell transplant for acute myeloid leukemia, so the T cells may come from the graft donor. CDR3 in DNA: TGTGCCAGCAGCCCCGGACAGGTTACTGAAGCTTTCTTT. Translating gives CASSPGQVTEAFF.